This is a list of T cell receptor beta chains from one sample in a study of T cell responses to AZD1222 COVID-19 vaccine. Clones were sequenced by immunoSEQ multiplex PCR, and TCRdb holds only the in-frame ones, with some missing. The sample contains roughly 120,000 clones, around 92% of which appear only once. This material consisted of peripheral blood, taken 28 days after the second AZD1222 dose. The source of these receptors is an adult who received the AZD1222 COVID-19 vaccine. The CDR3 runs from the conserved cysteine through the conserved F or W. Fields, in order: clone size, J gene, V gene, D gene, CDR3 DNA, CDR3 protein. The D gene is left open where the match is weak. Rows give clone size only sometimes, using once, few, many, or a class for an expanded clone.

once | TRBJ2-7 | TRBV6-2/TRBV6-3 | TRBD2 | TGTGCCAGCAGTTACTTAGCGGGCAACTACGAGCAGTACTTC | CASSYLAGNYEQYF
- | TRBJ1-4 | TRBV2 | - | TGTGCCTCGAATGATTGGGGTAGAGATGAAAAACTGTTTTTT | CASNDWGRDEKLFF
- | TRBJ1-1 | TRBV28 | - | TGTGCCAGCACCACTAGGGAGGCTGGGACTGAAGCTTTCTTT | CASTTREAGTEAFF
once | TRBJ1-2 | TRBV30 | - | TGTGCCTGGAGTGTATACAGGGTCTATGGCTACACCTTC | CAWSVYRVYGYTF
- | TRBJ1-2 | TRBV4-2 | - | TGTGCCAGCAAACACGGCAGCGGGTATGGCTACACCTTC | CASKHGSGYGYTF
once | TRBJ2-3 | TRBV29-1 | - | TGCAGCGTTGTTTATCCGGGAACTACAGATACGCAGTATTTT | CSVVYPGTTDTQYF
few | TRBJ1-3 | TRBV7-9 | TRBD1 | TGTGCCAGCAGCTTAGCGGCAGGGACAGGGCCAAACACCATATATTTT | CASSLAAGTGPNTIYF
- | TRBJ1-1 | TRBV6-5 | - | TGTGCCAGCAGCGACGCCTTATCGATTTCAGCTTTCTTT | CASSDALSISAFF
- | TRBJ1-2 | TRBV24-1 | - | TGTGCCACCAGTGATTGCTCGGGAAGTTGGTGTAGCTACACCTTC | CATSDCSGSWCSYTF
- | TRBJ2-5 | TRBV28 | - | TGTGCCAGCAGAACGGGGTCTACGTTGGGGACCCAGTACTTC | CASRTGSTLGTQYF
- | TRBJ1-3 | TRBV14 | TRBD1 | TGTGCCAGCAGCCAAGCGACAGGGTTGGGCACCATATATTTT | CASSQATGLGTIYF
- | TRBJ2-1 | TRBV11-3 | TRBD2 | TGTGCCAGCAGCTTAGGAGGCGGGAGCTCCTACAATGAGCAGTTCTTC | CASSLGGGSSYNEQFF
- | TRBJ2-7 | TRBV6-2/TRBV6-3 | - | TGTGCCAGCAGTTACTTTTCGTTCAGGGGTACCTACGAGCAGTACTTC | CASSYFSFRGTYEQYF
- | TRBJ2-3 | TRBV28 | TRBD2 | TGTGCCAGCAGTCAATTAGGAGCGGGGAGCACAGATACGCAGTATTTT | CASSQLGAGSTDTQYF
- | TRBJ1-5 | TRBV10-2 | - | TGCGCCAGCAGTGAAGGAGGGGGGGGGTTCAATCAGCCCCAGCATTTT | CASSEGGGGFNQPQHF
once | TRBJ1-5 | TRBV28 | TRBD1 | TGTGCCAGCATAAGGGACAGGGCTTTTGGTCAGCCCCAGCATTTT | CASIRDRAFGQPQHF
- | TRBJ2-3 | TRBV28 | - | TGTGCCAGCAGGGGACCCCACCCTGCAGATACGCAGTATTTT | CASRGPHPADTQYF
- | TRBJ1-2 | TRBV21-1 | - | TGTGCCAGCAGCAAAAGGGGACAGGGGGCCCATGGCTACACCTTC | CASSKRGQGAHGYTF
- | TRBJ1-4 | TRBV10-3 | - | TGTGCCATCAGTTCCACGACGGGTGGGGATGAAAAACTGTTTTTT | CAISSTTGGDEKLFF
- | TRBJ2-3 | TRBV18 | TRBD2 | TGTGCCAGCTCACCCCTACCCCTAGCGGGGAGCACAGATACGCAGTATTTT | CASSPLPLAGSTDTQYF
- | TRBJ1-1 | TRBV6-5 | - | TGTGCCAGCAGGTTCGGACAGTTGAACACTGAAGCTTTCTTT | CASRFGQLNTEAFF
once | TRBJ2-7 | TRBV6-1 | - | TGTGCCAGCAGTGGCCGCTGGAGAGCGGGTAAGGGCTACGAGCAGTACTTC | CASSGRWRAGKGYEQYF
- | TRBJ2-7 | TRBV10-2 | TRBD1 | TGCGCCAGCAGTAAGGGACAGGGCTACGAGCAGTACTTC | CASSKGQGYEQYF